Listed here is a single T cell receptor beta chain. The CDR3 totals 13 residues. From germline, CDR1 is MNHEY and CDR2 SVGAGI. The V gene lost 6 bases and the J gene lost 6 bases, with 9 bases spanning the gap. This entry belongs to a study of T cell responses to AZD1222 COVID-19 vaccine. Measured with immunoSEQ multiplex PCR; TCRdb has only the in-frame clones, and not every one. The sample consists of tens of thousands of clones, about 94% of them appearing once. This specimen was peripheral blood, taken 28 days after the second AZD1222 dose. The J gene is TRBJ1-6, the V gene TRBV6-5; D not resolved. The receptor was derived from an adult who received the AZD1222 COVID-19 vaccine. The CDR3 region has the DNA TGTGCCAGCAGCGGCCTAGGTAATTCACCCCTCCACTTT. Translation: CASSGLGNSPLHF.